Listed below are T cell receptor beta chains from one sample, sequenced in a study of blood T cell repertoires in COVID-19. Some clones are missing from TCRdb's copy, which holds only in-frame ones; the method was immunoSEQ multiplex PCR. This sample has about 140,000 clones, with 70% to 90% found just once. Material for sequencing was PBMCs or T cells enriched from blood (not recorded which). The receptors shown here come from a woman in her thirties or forties who had recovered from COVID-19. The CDR3 runs from the conserved cysteine through the conserved F or W. D genes are given only for firm matches. Expanded clones get a size class; other rows say once, few or many, or leave the size out.

size	V	D	J	CDR3	DNA
.	TRBV5-1	.	TRBJ2-5	CASSPGETQYF	TGCGCCAGCAGCCCGGGGGAGACCCAGTACTTC
.	TRBV5-1	TRBD1	TRBJ1-3	CASSFGQGVGNTIYF	TGCGCCAGCAGCTTCGGGCAGGGGGTCGGAAACACCATATATTTT
.	TRBV20-1	TRBD1	TRBJ1-1	CSASYPGQGDLLNTEAFF	TGCAGTGCTAGTTACCCGGGACAGGGAGACCTCCTGAACACTGAAGCTTTCTTT
.	TRBV6-5	.	TRBJ1-1	CASDRRMNTEAFF	TGTGCCAGCGACAGAAGGATGAACACTGAAGCTTTCTTT
.	TRBV29-1	TRBD2	TRBJ2-7	CSVETSGTYEQYF	TGCAGCGTTGAGACTAGCGGGACCTACGAGCAGTACTTC
.	TRBV7-9	TRBD1	TRBJ1-2	CASSLDKGAGGYTF	TGTGCCAGCAGCTTGGACAAGGGGGCGGGTGGCTACACCTTC
.	TRBV3-1/TRBV3-2	TRBD2	TRBJ2-3	CASSQDWLAEGPTDTQYF	TGTGCCAGCAGCCAAGATTGGCTAGCGGAGGGACCCACAGATACGCAGTATTTT
.	TRBV21-1	.	TRBJ1-2	CASSKVEGMEGYTF	TGTGCCAGCAGCAAAGTCGAGGGAATGGAGGGCTACACCTTC
.	TRBV27	.	TRBJ1-1	CASSVGGSENTEAFF	TGTGCCAGCTCCGTGGGAGGGTCGGAGAACACTGAAGCTTTCTTT
once	TRBV5-1	.	TRBJ2-7	CASSRYTGTLEYEQYF	TGCGCCAGCAGCCGATATACAGGAACCCTTGAGTACGAGCAGTACTTC
once	TRBV11-2	.	TRBJ1-1	CASSLVAGAEAFF	TGTGCCAGCAGCTTAGTTGCCGGGGCTGAAGCTTTCTTT
few	TRBV5-1	TRBD1	TRBJ1-2	CASSLGDRGYGYTF	TGCGCCAGCAGCTTGGGGGACAGGGGGTATGGCTACACCTTC
.	TRBV7-6	.	TRBJ1-1	CASSGQLNTEAFF	TGTGCCAGCAGTGGGCAACTGAACACTGAAGCTTTCTTT
.	TRBV3-1/TRBV3-2	.	TRBJ1-6	CASTPSQGMNSPLHF	TGTGCCAGCACCCCAAGTCAGGGGATGAATTCACCCCTCCACTTT
.	TRBV16	.	TRBJ1-1	CASSQSAVNTEAFF	TGTGCCAGCAGCCAATCGGCGGTGAACACTGAAGCTTTCTTT
.	TRBV29-1	.	TRBJ2-3	CSSGTPTTDTQYF	TGCAGCTCCGGGACTCCGACCACAGATACGCAGTATTTT
.	TRBV10-3	TRBD1	TRBJ2-7	CAISGQGAREQYF	TGTGCCATCAGTGGACAGGGGGCGCGTGAGCAGTACTTC
.	TRBV18	.	TRBJ2-1	CASSPRTRDTGGIEQFF	TGTGCCAGCTCACCACGGACTCGGGACACGGGGGGAATTGAGCAGTTCTTC
.	TRBV3-1/TRBV3-2	.	TRBJ2-1	CASSQDLGWSDEQFF	TGTGCCAGCAGCCAAGATCTTGGGTGGAGTGACGAGCAGTTCTTC
.	TRBV7-9	.	TRBJ1-1	CASSPNRRFEAFF	TGTGCCAGCAGCCCAAATAGAAGATTTGAAGCTTTCTTT
once	TRBV15	TRBD2	TRBJ2-1	CATSRDKGRGLAFINEQFF	TGTGCCACCAGCAGAGATAAGGGGCGGGGACTAGCGTTTATCAATGAGCAGTTCTTC
.	TRBV19	TRBD1	TRBJ1-5	CASSIYTPDRVNQPQHF	TGTGCCAGTAGTATCTACACCCCAGACAGGGTCAATCAGCCCCAGCATTTT
.	TRBV21-1	.	TRBJ1-5	CASSKPRDRSVLINQPQHF	TGTGCCAGCAGCAAACCCCGGGACAGATCAGTATTAATCAATCAGCCCCAGCATTTT
.	TRBV29-1	TRBD1	TRBJ2-7	CSVTPGQTYEQYF	TGCAGCGTGACCCCGGGACAGACCTACGAGCAGTACTTC
.	TRBV2	.	TRBJ2-1	CASSDRVRFF	TGTGCCAGCAGTGACAGGGTACGGTTCTTC
.	TRBV5-1	TRBD2	TRBJ2-5	CASSWTTSGGQETQYF	TGCGCCAGCAGCTGGACGACTAGCGGGGGGCAAGAGACCCAGTACTTC
.	TRBV7-9	TRBD1	TRBJ2-1	CASSQQGFDEQFF	TGTGCCAGCAGCCAACAGGGGTTCGATGAGCAGTTCTTC
.	TRBV9	TRBD2	TRBJ2-2	CASSPLAGGPNTGELFF	TGTGCCAGCAGCCCTCTAGCGGGGGGGCCCAACACCGGGGAGCTGTTTTTT
.	TRBV5-1	.	TRBJ2-7	CASSLIGHFSYEQYF	TGCGCCAGCAGCTTGATCGGACACTTCTCCTACGAGCAGTACTTC
.	TRBV7-9	TRBD1	TRBJ1-1	CASSHLGQGDTEAFF	TGTGCCAGCAGCCACCTGGGACAGGGAGACACTGAAGCTTTCTTT
.	TRBV4-1	.	TRBJ1-5	CASSQDGQGDQPQHF	TGCGCCAGCAGCCAAGATGGGCAGGGTGATCAGCCCCAGCATTTT
.	TRBV28	.	TRBJ1-1	CASSLDMNTEAFF	TGTGCCAGCAGTTTGGACATGAACACTGAAGCTTTCTTT